This is a list of T cell receptor beta chains from one sample in a study of neoadjuvant anti-PD-1 for oral cavity cancer. Clones were sequenced by immunoSEQ multiplex PCR, and TCRdb holds only the in-frame ones, with some missing. The sample records over 11,000 clones, about three quarters being singletons. The input for sequencing was PBMCs, taken after nivolumab (anti-PD-1) treatment. These TCRs come from a person aged 35-79 years with oral cavity squamous cell carcinoma. Both conserved end residues are part of each CDR3. A D gene is named only where the DNA matches it firmly. Part of the rows lack a size; the others show once, few, many or a class for expanded clones.

cdr3_length j_call clone_size v_call d_call cdr3_aa cdr3_nt
16 TRBJ2-7 . TRBV6-5 TRBD2 CASSFSGTSGLYEQYF TGTGCCAGCAGTTTTTCCGGGACTAGCGGCCTCTACGAGCAGTACTTC
14 TRBJ2-5 large TRBV25-1 . CASSDRGHRETQYF TGTGCCAGCAGTGATCGAGGACACCGGGAGACCCAGTACTTC
14 TRBJ2-7 few TRBV5-8 TRBD1 CASSSGQGPYEQYF TGTGCCAGCAGCTCCGGACAGGGTCCCTACGAGCAGTACTTC
15 TRBJ2-1 . TRBV6-1 TRBD1 CASSEPGQGMNEQFF TGTGCCAGCAGCGAACCGGGACAGGGGATGAATGAGCAGTTCTTC
12 TRBJ2-5 once TRBV27 . CASRGDGETQYF TGTGCCAGCAGGGGCGACGGAGAGACCCAGTACTTC
13 TRBJ2-1 . TRBV29-1 . CSVRETEYNEQFF TGCAGCGTTCGTGAGACAGAATACAATGAGCAGTTCTTC
12 TRBJ2-4 . TRBV6-1 . CASSGGGNIQYF TGTGCCAGCAGTGGGGGGGGCAACATTCAGTACTTC
12 TRBJ2-1 . TRBV6-6 . CASSPGPNEQFF TGTGCCAGCAGTCCGGGTCCGAATGAGCAGTTCTTC
13 TRBJ2-5 . TRBV7-7 TRBD1 CASSRQGSETQYF TGTGCTAGCAGCCGACAGGGAAGCGAGACCCAGTACTTC
12 TRBJ1-1 once TRBV7-9 . CAGAGLGSEAFF TGTGCCGGGGCAGGGCTTGGATCTGAAGCTTTCTTT
16 TRBJ2-6 once TRBV30 TRBD1 CACDPGTASGANVLTF TGTGCCTGCGACCCCGGGACAGCCTCTGGGGCCAACGTCCTGACTTTC
16 TRBJ2-7 . TRBV10-3 TRBD2 CAISRTSGSVGYEQYF TGTGCCATCAGTAGGACTAGCGGGAGTGTAGGGTACGAGCAGTACTTC
16 TRBJ2-7 . TRBV4-2 . CASSQHSGTRSYEQYF TGTGCCAGCAGCCAACACTCCGGGACCCGGTCATACGAGCAGTACTTC
12 TRBJ1-5 . TRBV28 . CASRQGSQPQHF TGTGCCAGCAGGCAAGGTTCTCAGCCCCAGCATTTT
15 TRBJ2-5 . TRBV29-1 TRBD2 CSVGYASREGVTQYF TGCAGCGTTGGTTATGCTAGCAGGGAGGGAGTGACCCAGTACTTC
15 TRBJ2-7 . TRBV28 TRBD2 CASSLPGLNFGEQYF TGTGCCAGCAGTTTACCGGGACTAAACTTCGGTGAGCAGTACTTC
14 TRBJ2-1 . TRBV5-1 TRBD2 CASSLGREDDEQFF TGCGCCAGCAGCTTAGGGCGGGAGGACGATGAGCAGTTCTTC
14 TRBJ2-7 . TRBV7-2 . CASSTAGNSYEQYF TGTGCCAGCAGCACGGCAGGCAACTCCTACGAGCAGTACTTC
15 TRBJ2-3 . TRBV14 TRBD2 CASSQAGREIDTQYF TGTGCCAGCAGCCAAGCAGGGCGGGAGATAGATACGCAGTATTTT
16 TRBJ2-1 . TRBV9 . CASSALGGSELDEQFF TGTGCCAGCAGCGCCCTGGGGGGAAGTGAGTTAGATGAGCAGTTCTTC
15 TRBJ2-7 . TRBV28 TRBD2 CASSFHSGSINEQYF TGTGCCAGCAGCTTCCATAGCGGGAGTATCAACGAGCAGTACTTC
14 TRBJ2-4 . TRBV19 . CASSIRETKNIQYF TGTGCCAGTAGTATCCGGGAGACCAAAAACATTCAGTACTTC
14 TRBJ2-1 . TRBV2 . CASSEAPVDQEQFF TGTGCCAGCAGTGAAGCCCCGGTAGACCAAGAGCAGTTCTTC
14 TRBJ1-5 . TRBV27 TRBD1 CASRGDSGNQPQHF TGTGCCAGCAGGGGGGACAGTGGGAATCAGCCCCAGCATTTT
12 TRBJ1-4 few TRBV19 TRBD1 CASRQGNEKLFF TGTGCCAGCAGACAGGGGAATGAAAAACTGTTTTTT
14 TRBJ2-1 . TRBV27 . CASSHGLPYNEQFF TGTGCCAGCAGTCACGGACTCCCCTACAATGAGCAGTTCTTC
14 TRBJ2-7 . TRBV7-2 . CASSRETTGARQYF TGTGCCAGCAGCCGCGAAACGACCGGAGCGAGGCAGTACTTC
18 TRBJ2-2 few TRBV19 TRBD2 CASRPAGLAGANTGELFF TGTGCCAGTAGACCAGCGGGCCTAGCGGGGGCCAACACCGGGGAGCTGTTTTTT
12 TRBJ1-3 . TRBV6-1 . CASSLRGNTIYF TGTGCCAGCAGCCTCCGGGGAAACACCATATATTTT
13 TRBJ1-5 . TRBV4-1 . CASSQDGNQPQHF TGCGCCAGCAGCCAAGACGGGAATCAGCCCCAGCATTTT
15 TRBJ2-3 . TRBV6-1 . CASSRLEGGTDTQYF TGTGCCAGCAGCCGCCTGGAAGGGGGCACAGATACGCAGTATTTT
14 TRBJ1-1 . TRBV30 . CAWSGGAEDTEAFF TGTGCCTGGAGTGGGGGGGCGGAGGACACTGAAGCTTTCTTT
10 TRBJ2-1 . TRBV30 TRBD1 CAWGDREQFF TGTGCCTGGGGGGACAGGGAGCAGTTCTTC
14 TRBJ2-2 . TRBV7-6 TRBD2 CASWGGSNTGELFF TGTGCCAGCTGGGGGGGGTCGAACACCGGGGAGCTGTTTTTT
14 TRBJ2-7 . TRBV2 TRBD2 CASSWTSGTYEQYF TGTGCCAGCAGTTGGACTAGCGGGACGTACGAGCAGTACTTC
17 TRBJ1-3 . TRBV5-8 . CASSHVVKTDSGNTIYF TGTGCCAGCAGCCATGTAGTGAAGACAGACTCTGGAAACACCATATATTTT
15 TRBJ2-5 . TRBV5-1 . CASSSTTRGGETQYF TGCGCCAGCAGCTCGACCACCCGGGGCGGGGAGACCCAGTACTTC
15 TRBJ1-5 . TRBV6-5 . CASSYGRSDNQPQHF TGTGCCAGCAGTTACGGCAGGTCAGATAATCAGCCCCAGCATTTT
15 TRBJ2-1 . TRBV27 . CASAQGLPPINEQFF TGTGCCAGCGCCCAAGGGCTCCCCCCGATCAATGAGCAGTTCTTC
14 TRBJ2-1 . TRBV19 TRBD2 CASRSGRNTNEQFF TGTGCCAGTAGGAGCGGGAGGAATACGAATGAGCAGTTCTTC